These 20 T cell receptor beta chains were sequenced from one sample in a study of graft-versus-host responses after intestinal transplantation. TCRdb's copy holds only in-frame clones and misses some; the assay was immunoSEQ multiplex PCR. The sample includes tens of thousands of clones, about 93% of them seen just once. For these receptors, no antigen is known. The source material was unstimulated CD4+ T cells sorted from spleen or lymph node cells, sampled before transplant. These receptors all come from a human donor who was the organ donor for an intestinal transplant.

The chain couples TRBV11-2 to TRBJ2-5; 9 bases fit TRBD1. With V trimmed by 3 bases and J by 4 bases, 12 bases remained unmatched. The CDR3 has 17 residues. Germline V gene data show CDR1 as SGHAT and CDR2 as FQNNGV. CDR3 in amino acids: CASSFFLPGQGLETQYF. As DNA, the CDR3 is TGTGCCAGCAGCTTCTTTTTACCGGGACAGGGTTTAGAGACCCAGTACTTC. Full variable domain (remainder filled in from reference TRBV11-2 and TRBJ2-5): EAGVAQSPRYKIIEKRQSVAFWCNPISGHATLYWYQQILGQGPKLLIQFQNNGVVDDSQLPKDRFSAERLKGVDSTLKIQPAKLEDSAVYLCASSFFLPGQGLETQYFGPGTRLLVL.

The chain has TRBV6-1 and TRBJ2-1; TRBD2 is a possible D gene (5 bases). This CDR3 has 17 amino acids. The germline V gene has CDR1 MNHNS and CDR2 SASEGT. V lost 3 bases to trimming and J lost 5 bases, with 20 bases between them. CDR3 protein: CASSDSARRRVNNEQFF. The DNA for the CDR3 is TGTGCCAGCAGTGACAGCGCCCGACGGCGGGTTAACAATGAGCAGTTCTTC.

V usage is TRBV6-5 and J usage is TRBJ1-4, with D hard to call. The CDR3 totals 13 residues. Germline-derived CDR1 and CDR2 are MNHEY and SVGAGI. Trimming removed 8 bases at V and 3 bases at J, with 10 bases between. CDR3 sequence: CASRVGANEKLFF. Here the CDR3 DNA reads TGTGCCAGCCGGGTTGGTGCTAATGAAAAACTGTTTTTT.

The chain carries TRBV4-2 and TRBJ2-1; no definite D call. Germline V CDR1 and CDR2: LGHNA, YNFKEQ. The CDR3 has 12 amino acids. V lost 5 bases to trimming and J lost 10 bases, with 12 bases between them. CDR3 protein: CASSGSEVEQFF. The CDR3 nucleotides are TGTGCCAGCAGCGGAAGTGAAGTGGAGCAGTTCTTC.

V and J are TRBV28 and TRBJ2-5; 16 bases fit TRBD2. The germline V gene encodes CDR1 MDHEN and CDR2 SYDVKM. The CDR3 is 18 amino acids. V trimming: 3 bases; J trimming: 5 bases; junction bases outside the gene matches: 9. The CDR3 bases are TGTGCCAGCAGTTTGACCGGGACTAGCGGGAGGGCCGGGGAGACCCAGTACTTC. Translation: CASSLTGTSGRAGETQYF.

This chain uses TRBV30 with TRBJ2-2; D remains unclear. The V gene's germline CDR1 is GTSNPN and CDR2 SVGIG (reference sequence). The CDR3 sequence is 14 residues long. Trimming pared 4 bases from V and 3 bases from J, leaving 12 bases between. CDR3 in amino acids: CAWNGLVYTGELFF. In nucleotides, the CDR3 is TGTGCCTGGAACGGGCTAGTGTACACCGGGGAGCTGTTTTTT. Drawing the rest from reference TRBV30 and TRBJ2-2, the complete variable domain is SQTIHQWPATLVQPVGSPLSLECTVEGTSNPNLYWYRQAAGRGLQLLFYSVGIGQISSEVPQNLSASRPQDRQFILSSKKLLLSDSGFYLCAWNGLVYTGELFFGEGSRLTVL.

This rearrangement joins TRBV6-6 to TRBJ1-6, with D hard to call. This CDR3 spans 16 amino acids. The germline gives CDR1 MNHNY, CDR2 SVGAGI (reference sequence). Trimming pared 8 bases from V and 7 bases from J, leaving 21 bases between. The CDR3 here is CASGQLAGAINSPLHF. In DNA, the CDR3 is TGTGCCAGCGGGCAGTTGGCGGGAGCTATCAATTCACCCCTCCACTTT.

The rearrangement joins TRBV27 to TRBJ2-7; 9 nucleotides agree with TRBD2. The CDR3 extends over 14 amino acids. J was trimmed by 3 bases and V by 6 bases; bases with no gene match: 6. Germline V gene data show CDR1 as MNHEY and CDR2 as SMNVEV (reference sequence). CDR3 sequence: CASRRASGDYEQYF. The CDR3 bases are TGTGCCAGCAGGCGGGCTAGCGGGGACTACGAGCAGTACTTC.

The chain is built from TRBV19 and TRBJ2-5, with 9 bases aligning to TRBD1. The CDR3 loop spans 15 amino acids. J lost 5 bases, V lost 4 bases, and 8 bases had no gene match. Germline lookup yields CDR1 LNHDA and CDR2 SQIVND (reference sequence). CDR3 nucleotides: TGTGCCAGTAGTACATGGACAGGGGTAGAGGAGACCCAGTACTTC. The encoded protein is CASSTWTGVEETQYF.

The DNA of the CDR3 is TGTGCCAGCAGCACAATGACCGGAGCCGAGCAGTACTTC. It is translated as CASSTMTGAEQYF. V gene TRBV7-3 combines with J gene TRBJ2-7; D gene unclear. CDR3 size: 13 residues. V lost 5 bases and J 6 bases, leaving 14 bases between the germline ends. Germline V gives CDR1 SGHTA, CDR2 FQGTGA.

The chain recombines TRBV29-1 with TRBJ1-5; tentatively, D is TRBD1 (5 bases). The V gene's germline CDR1 is SQVTM and CDR2 ANQGSEA. The CDR3 extends over 13 amino acids. Trimming removed 6 bases at V and 0 bases at J, with 9 bases between. DNA of the CDR3: TGCAGCGTCCGCAGGGATAGCAATCAGCCCCAGCATTTT. Translated, it gives CSVRRDSNQPQHF.

The CDR3 DNA is TGTGCCAGCAGCTTTCAGGGTAGCCACAATCAGCCCCAGCATTTT. Translation gives CASSFQGSHNQPQHF. The chain employs TRBV5-6 and TRBJ1-5; a possible D gene is TRBD1 (5 bases). The CDR3 is 15 amino acids. CDR1 and CDR2 from the germline V gene are SGHDT and YYEEEE. V was clipped by 2 bases and J by 3 bases, with 12 bases between them.

The count of this clone is one. V gene TRBV28 combines with J gene TRBJ2-2; 12 positions agree with TRBD2. V dropped 5 bases and J dropped 0; count of bases not matched to a gene: 4. The CDR3 loop spans 17 amino acids. The germline gives CDR1 MDHEN, CDR2 SYDVKM. DNA for the CDR3: TGTGCCAGCAGTCTCGGGACTAGCGGGCCGAACACCGGGGAGCTGTTTTTT. Its protein is CASSLGTSGPNTGELFF. Combining the CDR3 with reference TRBV28 and TRBJ2-2 gives the whole variable domain DVKVTQSSRYLVKRTGEKVFLECVQDMDHENMFWYRQDPGLGLRLIYFSYDVKMKEKGDIPEGYSVSREKKERFSLILESASTNQTSMYLCASSLGTSGPNTGELFFGEGSRLTVL.

The rearrangement uses TRBV28 and TRBJ2-1; 12 nucleotides match TRBD2. CDR1 is MDHEN and CDR2 is SYDVKM in the germline V gene. The trim removed 9 bases at V and 3 bases at J, leaving 9 bases unmatched. This CDR3 spans 16 amino acids. The CDR3: CASQQATSGSYNEQFF. The DNA for the CDR3 is TGTGCCAGTCAGCAGGCGACTAGCGGGAGCTACAATGAGCAGTTCTTC.

The chain is built from TRBV11-3 and TRBJ2-7; 15 bases map to TRBD2. The V gene's germline CDR1 is SGHNT and CDR2 YENEEA. J was trimmed by 4 bases and V by 3 bases; bases with no gene match: 4. The CDR3 loop spans 16 amino acids. CDR3 protein: CASSLGLAGGRYEQYF. The CDR3 nucleotides are TGTGCCAGCAGCTTGGGACTAGCGGGAGGCAGGTACGAGCAGTACTTC.

The chain recombines TRBV4-1 with TRBJ2-1; 7 positions match TRBD1. This CDR3 is 14 amino acids long. V was pared by 0 bases and J by 10 bases, with 6 bases of the junction left unmatched. Per germline, CDR1 MGHRA and CDR2 YSYEKL. The CDR3 loop is CASSQDQGDREQFF. CDR3 bases: TGCGCCAGCAGCCAAGATCAAGGGGACAGAGAGCAGTTCTTC.

This rearrangement joins TRBV14 to TRBJ2-3; TRBD2 agrees at 9 bases. This CDR3 contains 16 residues. Germline CDR1 is SGHDN and CDR2 is FVKESK. Germline trimming cut 1 base from V and 6 bases from J; bases unmatched to any gene: 8. The CDR3 region is CASSQVGGRASDTQYF. Here the CDR3 DNA reads TGTGCCAGCAGCCAAGTTGGCGGGAGGGCCTCCGATACGCAGTATTTT.

The chain uses TRBV7-9 and TRBJ1-1; TRBD1 aligns across 9 bases. CDR1 and CDR2 from the germline V gene are SEHNR and FQNEAQ (reference sequence). The CDR3 has 16 amino acids. After removal of 4 bases from V and 3 bases from J, the junction contained 9 bases not matched to a gene. CDR3: CASSSTWTGAYTEAFF. For the CDR3, the DNA is TGTGCCAGCAGCTCCACCTGGACAGGGGCCTACACTGAAGCTTTCTTT. Filled out from reference TRBV7-9 and TRBJ1-1, the complete variable domain reads DTGVSQNPRHKITKRGQNVTFRCDPISEHNRLYWYRQTLGQGPEFLTYFQNEAQLEKSRLLSDRFSAERPKGSFSTLEIQRTEQGDSAMYLCASSSTWTGAYTEAFFGQGTRLTVV.

V gene TRBV29-1 combines with J gene TRBJ2-4, with D unclear. The germline V gene encodes CDR1 SQVTM and CDR2 ANQGSEA. The CDR3 spans 12 residues. Between the trimmed V and J ends, which lost 3 bases and 0 bases, there was a span of 3 bases. The CDR3 bases are TGCAGCGTTGAGGCAGCCAAAAACATTCAGTACTTC. This gives the protein CSVEAAKNIQYF. Full variable domain (remainder filled in from reference TRBV29-1 and TRBJ2-4): SAVISQKPSRDICQRGTSLTIQCQVDSQVTMMFWYRQQPGQSLTLIATANQGSEATYESGFVIDKFPISRPNLTFSTLTVSNMSPEDSSIYLCSVEAAKNIQYFGAGTRLSVL.

The rearrangement links TRBV27 to TRBJ2-1, with TRBD2 matching over 8 bases. CDR1 and CDR2 from the germline V gene are MNHEY and SMNVEV (reference sequence). This CDR3 contains 16 residues. The junction had 2 bases not matched to a gene; V was cut back by 1 base and J by 0 bases. The CDR3 nucleotides read TGTGCCAGCAGTTTATATAGCGGGACCTCCTACAATGAGCAGTTCTTC. It specifies CASSLYSGTSYNEQFF.